The source of this T cell receptor (beta chain) is a study of CD8 T cells in ankylosing spondylitis. Libraries for TCR beta were made by quantitative 5'-RACE with molecular barcodes. TCRdb recomputed calls from the 5' RACE reads with MiXCR, one row per CDR3 protein. The sample lists under 450,000 distinct CDR3 sequences, approximately 22% occurring once. The receptor comes from a male donor with ankylosing spondylitis or in good health (not recorded which). The sample consisted of blood, either unsorted or a sorted T cell fraction (not recorded which).

This CDR3 reads CASSRFNQETQYF. DNA for the CDR3: TGTGCCAGCAGTCGGTTCAACCAAGAGACCCAGTACTTC. The rearrangement links TRBV6-1 to TRBJ2-5; no firm D call. Germline CDR1 reads MNHNS; CDR2 reads SASEGT. CDR3 size: 13 residues. V was shortened by 5 bases and J by 0 bases, with 7 bases between the two germline ends.